Listed here are 10 T cell receptor beta chains from one sample, sequenced in a study of T-cell memory formation after mild COVID-19. One entry per CDR3 protein, called by TCRdb with MiXCR from the 5' RACE reads. The sample holds hundreds of thousands of distinct CDR3 sequences, 15% to 20% seen once. Sequencing was done on a sample of PBMCs or a T cell subset sorted from them (not recorded which). These receptors all come from an adult woman who had mild COVID-19 (a few samples of this study predate the infection). Cell type and time point are not known.

DNA for the CDR3: TGCAGTGCTAGAGATCATGGGGGCCCGAACACTGAAGCTTTCTTT. This encodes CSARDHGGPNTEAFF. This chain links TRBV20-1 with TRBJ1-1; D possibly corresponds to TRBD1 (6 bases). V lost 0 bases and J lost 1, with 12 bases in between. The germline V gene has CDR1 DFQATT and CDR2 SNEGSKA (reference sequence). The length of the CDR3 is 15 residues.

The gene calls are TRBV7-9 and TRBJ1-1, with D possibly matching TRBD1 (5 bases). V lost 4 bases to trimming and J lost 1 base, with 10 bases between them. The CDR3 totals 14 residues. The germline gives CDR1 SEHNR, CDR2 FQNEAQ (reference sequence). CDR3: CASSSQTGNTEAFF. Here the CDR3 DNA reads TGTGCCAGCAGCTCCCAAACAGGGAACACTGAAGCTTTCTTT.

In nucleotides, the CDR3 is TGCAGTGCTAGGGGCCTGATTGAAGCTTTCTTT. It specifies CSARGLIEAFF. The gene calls are TRBV20-1 and TRBJ1-1; D ambiguous. Deletions cut 3 bases from V and 7 bases from J, with 9 bases between. From germline, CDR1 is DFQATT and CDR2 SNEGSKA (reference sequence). CDR3 size: 11 residues.

This clonotype has a handful of counts. The chain carries TRBV29-1 and TRBJ2-2; D is possibly TRBD2 (6 bases). This CDR3 comprises 14 residues. With 3 bases removed from V and 6 bases from J, the gap between germline ends came to 14 bases. Germline lookup yields CDR1 SQVTM and CDR2 ANQGSEA. The CDR3 spells CSVDGSTRSGELFF. The CDR3 coding sequence is TGCAGCGTTGATGGGTCGACTAGATCCGGGGAGCTGTTTTTT.

This chain uses TRBV28 with TRBJ1-6, with D unclear. V was clipped by 0 bases and J by 7 bases, with 13 bases between them. The CDR3 length is 16 residues. Germline CDR1 reads MDHEN; CDR2 reads SYDVKM. The CDR3: CASSLWPDIRNSPLHF. CDR3 sequence (DNA): TGTGCCAGCAGTTTATGGCCAGACATCAGGAATTCACCCCTCCACTTT.

V and J are TRBV5-1 and TRBJ1-2; 8 nucleotides align to TRBD1. This CDR3 spans 16 amino acids. Trimming cost V 5 bases and J 6 bases; bases outside gene matches: 15. Germline-derived CDR1 and CDR2 are SGHRS and YFSETQ. The CDR3 bases are TGCGCCAGCAGGATATCCAGGGGGCCCACGGTAGATGGCTACACCTTC. It codes for CASRISRGPTVDGYTF.

This clonotype was picked up many times. V and J are TRBV18 and TRBJ2-7; D perhaps matches TRBD1 (7 bases). The CDR3 has 14 amino acids. The ends were cut back, 3 bases at V and 3 bases at J, with 12 bases in the middle. CDR1 is KGHSH, CDR2 LQKENI, per germline. This CDR3 reads CASSPNRGGYEQYF. The CDR3 region has the DNA TGTGCCAGCTCACCTAACAGGGGAGGCTACGAGCAGTACTTC.

The V gene is TRBV3-1, the J gene TRBJ2-1; a weak D match, TRBD1 (8 bases). CDR1 is LGHDT, CDR2 YNNKEL, per germline (reference sequence). Trimming removed 2 bases from V and 2 bases from J, with 13 bases in between. This CDR3 region has 16 residues. The CDR3 is CASSQLTGGAYNEQFF. The CDR3 region has the DNA TGTGCCAGCAGCCAATTAACAGGGGGGGCCTACAATGAGCAGTTCTTC.

A few counts support this clonotype. V usage is TRBV20-1 and J usage is TRBJ1-1; D gene ambiguous. The CDR3 loop spans 14 amino acids. Germline values: CDR1 DFQATT, CDR2 SNEGSKA (reference sequence). Between the trimmed V and J ends, which lost 6 bases and 2 bases, there was a span of 16 bases. CDR3 bases: TGCAGTGCCAAGAAAGCGAACCAAAACACTGAAGCTTTCTTT. It encodes CSAKKANQNTEAFF.

V and J are TRBV9 and TRBJ2-1; 7 bases match TRBD2. V was pared by 0 bases and J by 3 bases, with 9 bases of the junction left unmatched. The germline gives CDR1 SGDLS, CDR2 YYNGEE. The CDR3 runs to 17 residues. The chain's CDR3 is CASSVEGAGSFYNEQFF. CDR3 DNA: TGTGCCAGCAGCGTAGAAGGAGCGGGGTCGTTCTACAATGAGCAGTTCTTC.